These 3 T cell receptor beta chains originate from one sample sequenced in a study of somatic mutations in cytotoxic T cells in rheumatoid arthritis. Method: immunoSEQ multiplex PCR; TCRdb's copy keeps in-frame clones and lacks some. This table has 20,000 or so clones, around 80% appearing once. Sequencing used CD8+ T cells sorted from blood. The receptors derive from a woman in her fifties or sixties in good health.

This chain joins TRBV19 and TRBJ1-5; D may be TRBD1 (6 bases). The CDR3 covers 15 residues. V was shortened by 4 bases and J by 1 base, with 11 bases between the two germline ends. Germline V lookup: CDR1 LNHDA, CDR2 SQIVND (reference sequence). CDR3 bases: TGTGCCAGTAGTACCGACAGGAGCAGCAATCAGCCCCAGCATTTT. Protein sequence: CASSTDRSSNQPQHF.

V usage is TRBV9 and J usage is TRBJ2-5; D not certain. Trimming took 0 bases from V and 1 from J, leaving 4 bases between them. Looked up from germline, CDR1 is SGDLS and CDR2 is YYNGEE. The CDR3 runs to 13 residues. The CDR3 is CASSVDPQETQYF. The CDR3 DNA reads as TGTGCCAGCAGCGTAGATCCCCAAGAGACCCAGTACTTC.

CDR3 nucleotide sequence: TGTGCCACCAGCAGAGATCGGGGGCCTCTTCTGGAGCAGTACTTC. This sequence encodes CATSRDRGPLLEQYF. This chain links TRBV15 with TRBJ2-7, with D perhaps given as TRBD1 or TRBD2 (6 bases each). This CDR3 spans 15 amino acids. Germline V CDR1 and CDR2: LNHNV, YYDKDF (reference sequence). Trimming removed 0 bases at V and 7 bases at J, with 16 bases between.